These 22 T cell receptor beta chains were all obtained from the same sample, sequenced in a study of blood T cell repertoires in COVID-19. Produced via immunoSEQ multiplex PCR; TCRdb's table is partial and in-frame only. This table has tens of thousands of clones, 80% to 85% appearing once. Sequenced: peripheral blood. The receptors originated from a human donor in a cohort sampled during active COVID-19.

The rearrangement links TRBV12-3 or TRBV12-4 to TRBJ2-7, with TRBD1 identical over 9 bases. V shed 6 bases and J 7 bases; nucleotides not matched to a gene: 7. The CDR3 runs 13 residues. The CDR3 here is CASSYRGQREQYF. CDR3 DNA sequence: TGTGCCAGCAGCTACAGGGGGCAACGGGAGCAGTACTTC.

Worth noting for this clone: The limits of the CDR3 on the DNA are not certain, so only TCRdb's listed CDR3 is given. V is TRBV12-2 and J is TRBJ2-2; the DNA was not compared with TRBD1, the D call given in the table. TRBV12-2 is a known pseudogene. 17 amino acids form the CDR3, both terminal residues included. The CDR3 spells CASRLVGAGTNTGELFF.

The CDR3: CASSQNPSRSEELFF. CDR3 nucleotides: TGCGCCAGCAGCCAAAATCCCAGTCGGAGCGAGGAGCTGTTTTTT. This chain uses TRBV4-1 with TRBJ2-2; D not resolved. Trimming removed 2 bases from V and 10 bases from J, with 17 bases in between. CDR1 MGHRA and CDR2 YSYEKL come from the germline V gene. This CDR3 is built from 15 residues.

This clone was recorded once. CDR3 amino acids: CAWSVPGQGARNEQFF. The CDR3 bases are TGTGCCTGGAGTGTACCGGGACAGGGGGCAAGGAATGAGCAGTTCTTC. The rearrangement uses TRBV30 and TRBJ2-1, with 12 bases matching TRBD1. The CDR3 sequence is 16 residues long. The germline CDR1 and CDR2 sequences are GTSNPN and SVGIG (reference sequence). V lost 0 bases and J lost 7; bases outside the gene matches: 7. The full variable domain, with the rest looked up from reference TRBV30 and TRBJ2-1, is SQTIHQWPATLVQPVGSPLSLECTVEGTSNPNLYWYRQAAGRGLQLLFYSVGIGQISSEVPQNLSASRPQDRQFILSSKKLLLSDSGFYLCAWSVPGQGARNEQFFGPGTRLTVL.

The chain carries TRBV14 and TRBJ2-5; 11 nucleotides align to TRBD2. The V and J ends lost 1 base and 5 bases, in that order; junction bases with no gene match: 6. Germline V gene data show CDR1 as SGHDN and CDR2 as FVKESK. This CDR3 region has 16 residues. CDR3 sequence: CASSQGLAGIAETQYF. The CDR3, as DNA: TGTGCCAGCAGCCAAGGACTAGCGGGGATCGCGGAGACCCAGTACTTC. Filled out from reference TRBV14 and TRBJ2-5, the complete variable domain reads EAGVTQFPSHSVIEKGQTVTLRCDPISGHDNLYWYRRVMGKEIKFLLHFVKESKQDESGMPNNRFLAERTGGTYSTLKVQPAELEDSGVYFCASSQGLAGIAETQYFGPGTRLLVL.

The chain employs TRBV18 and TRBJ2-1; the match to TRBD2 covers 12 bases. The CDR3 loop spans 16 amino acids. With V trimmed by 3 bases and J by 8 bases, 8 bases remained unmatched. Germline CDR1 and CDR2: KGHSH and LQKENI. This CDR3 reads CASSPRTSGVSDEQFF. As DNA, the CDR3 is TGTGCCAGCTCACCGAGGACTAGCGGGGTGTCCGATGAGCAGTTCTTC.

The chain links TRBV5-5 to TRBJ1-4; D is uncertain. V lost 4 bases, J lost 0 bases, and 13 bases lay in between. Germline CDR1 SGHKS, CDR2 YYEKEE (reference sequence). The CDR3 runs 16 residues. This CDR3 reads CASSRVGPATNEKLFF. The CDR3 DNA sequence: TGTGCCAGCAGCCGGGTCGGCCCCGCAACTAATGAAAAACTGTTTTTT.

The J gene is TRBJ2-1, the V gene TRBV5-6; the match to TRBD2 covers 14 bases. After removal of 4 bases from V and 15 bases from J, the junction contained 6 bases not matched to a gene. This CDR3 contains 13 residues. CDR1 is SGHDT, CDR2 YYEEEE, per germline. This CDR3 reads CASSKGTSGGRFF. Written as DNA, the CDR3 is TGTGCCAGCAGCAAGGGGACTAGCGGGGGTCGGTTCTTC.

The chain employs TRBV3-1 (or the pseudogene TRBV3-2) and TRBJ2-3, with TRBD1 matching 8 bases. This CDR3 is built from 15 residues. The germline V gene has CDR1 LGHDT and CDR2 YNNKEL (reference sequence). The V segment lost 1 base and the J segment 2 bases; nucleotides outside the gene matches: 2. DNA of the CDR3: TGTGCCAGCAGCCAAGCAGGGGGCCCCACAGATACGCAGTATTTT. Its protein product is CASSQAGGPTDTQYF.

V and J are TRBV5-4 and TRBJ1-2; D call uncertain. V was cut by 2 bases and J by 4 bases, with 9 bases left in between. CDR3 size: 13 residues. Germline values: CDR1 SGHNT, CDR2 YYREEE (reference sequence). CDR3 sequence (DNA): TGTGCCAGCAGCTTTCCTGGACTCTATGGCTACACCTTC. This codes for CASSFPGLYGYTF.

The chain uses TRBV18 and TRBJ1-4; 9 nucleotides match TRBD1. Germline CDR1 is KGHSH and CDR2 is LQKENI. J lost 6 bases, V lost 2 bases, and 7 bases had no gene match. The CDR3 runs to 16 residues. CDR3 sequence: CASSPNSQGADEKLFF. DNA of the CDR3: TGTGCCAGCTCACCAAACTCACAGGGGGCAGATGAAAAACTGTTTTTT.

This clone was seen a few times. The J gene is TRBJ1-1, the V gene TRBV5-6; 9 bases match TRBD1. Unmatched junction bases numbered 6, after V lost 2 bases and J lost 7 bases. This CDR3 is 14 amino acids long. Germline V gene sequence: CDR1 SGHDT, CDR2 YYEEEE. CDR3 sequence: CASSLNRGQGEAFF. For the CDR3, the DNA is TGTGCCAGCAGCTTAAACAGGGGGCAAGGTGAAGCTTTCTTT.

The chain combines TRBV12-3 or TRBV12-4 with TRBJ1-5; 7 bases fit TRBD1. The CDR3 length is 13 residues. V dropped 5 bases and J dropped 2; count of bases not matched to a gene: 0. CDR3 DNA: TGTGCCAGCAGTGGACAGGGCAATCAGCCCCAGCATTTT. The encoded protein is CASSGQGNQPQHF.

This clone was picked up one time. The identical CDR3 is also encoded by other nucleotide sequences in the sample. For the CDR3, the DNA is TGCGCCAGCAGCTTAGGACAGGGGTTGTCCTACGAGCAGTACTTC. Translation: CASSLGQGLSYEQYF. The chain combines TRBV5-1 with TRBJ2-7, with 9 bases lining up with TRBD1. CDR3 length: 15 residues. Germline trimming cut 2 bases from V and 1 base from J; bases unmatched to any gene: 4. The V gene's germline CDR1 is SGHRS and CDR2 YFSETQ.

The chain has TRBV7-8 and TRBJ1-4; no firm D call. Germline values: CDR1 SGHVS, CDR2 FQNEAQ. The CDR3 has 13 amino acids. The V and J ends lost 1 base and 5 bases respectively, with 5 bases between them. CDR3 nucleotides: TGTGCCAGCAGCTTAGGTCCGAATGAAAAACTGTTTTTT. Amino acids: CASSLGPNEKLFF. The full variable domain, with the rest looked up from reference TRBV7-8 and TRBJ1-4, is GAGVSQSPRYKVAKRGQDVALRCDPISGHVSLFWYQQALGQGPEFLTYFQNEAQLDKSGLPSDRFFAERPEGSVSTLKIQRTQQEDSAVYLCASSLGPNEKLFFGSGTQLSVL.

The chain carries TRBV18 and TRBJ1-2; 8 nucleotides align to TRBD1. The CDR3 loop spans 14 amino acids. The germline gives CDR1 KGHSH, CDR2 LQKENI. V lost 4 bases and J lost 2; bases outside the gene matches: 3. The CDR3 DNA reads TGTGCCAGCTCACAGAACAGGGGGAACTATGGCTACACCTTC. Translated: CASSQNRGNYGYTF.

This clone has just one count. This sequence joins TRBV20-1 and TRBJ2-2; 8 positions agree with TRBD2. J was trimmed by 0 bases and V by 3 bases; bases with no gene match: 3. CDR3 length: 15 amino acids. Per germline, CDR1 DFQATT and CDR2 SNEGSKA (reference sequence). The CDR3 DNA sequence: TGCAGTGCTAGTCAAGCGGGGGCGAACACCGGGGAGCTGTTTTTT. Translating it yields CSASQAGANTGELFF.

The chain uses TRBV19 and TRBJ1-5, with a tentative D call TRBD1 (5 bases). This CDR3 is 13 amino acids long. Germline values: CDR1 LNHDA, CDR2 SQIVND (reference sequence). V shed 5 bases and J shed 7 bases, with 12 bases lying between them. CDR3 region: CASSLNRFQPQHF. As DNA, the CDR3 is TGTGCCAGTAGTCTAAACAGGTTCCAGCCCCAGCATTTT.

The chain employs TRBV6-1 and TRBJ2-7; a weak D match, TRBD2 (8 bases). Per the germline V gene, CDR1 is MNHNS and CDR2 is SASEGT. This CDR3 contains 17 residues. The V and J ends lost 0 bases and 0 bases respectively, with 15 bases between them. CDR3 sequence (DNA): TGTGCCAGCAGTGAAGCCGGGGGGGCAGGGGGCTCCTACGAGCAGTACTTC. This sequence encodes CASSEAGGAGGSYEQYF.

The rearrangement joins TRBV10-1 to TRBJ2-5; D is perhaps TRBD2 (6 bases). Trimming removed 0 bases at V and 3 bases at J, with 11 bases between. This CDR3 is 15 amino acids long. In germline, CDR1 is WNHNN, CDR2 SYGVQD (reference sequence). In DNA, the CDR3 is TGCGCCAGCAGTGAGTCGCGGGACTTCGAAGAGACCCAGTACTTC. The encoded protein is CASSESRDFEETQYF.

The gene calls are TRBV4-2 and TRBJ1-5, with 8 bases that match TRBD1. Germline V gene lookup returns CDR1 LGHNA and CDR2 YNFKEQ. After removal of 3 bases from V and 5 bases from J, the junction contained 6 bases not matched to a gene. The CDR3 sequence is 15 residues long. The CDR3 loop reads CASSQTGEVYQPQHF. CDR3 sequence (DNA): TGTGCCAGCAGCCAGACAGGGGAAGTCTATCAGCCCCAGCATTTT.

The chain joins TRBV2 to TRBJ1-3; a weak D match, TRBD1 (5 bases). Germline CDR1 SNHLY, CDR2 FYNNEI. The germline V and J ends were trimmed by 6 bases and 4 bases, with 13 bases remaining between them. The CDR3 loop spans 14 amino acids. CDR3 protein: CASRAGFDGNTIYF. The CDR3 DNA reads TGTGCCAGCAGAGCAGGGTTCGACGGAAACACCATATATTTT.